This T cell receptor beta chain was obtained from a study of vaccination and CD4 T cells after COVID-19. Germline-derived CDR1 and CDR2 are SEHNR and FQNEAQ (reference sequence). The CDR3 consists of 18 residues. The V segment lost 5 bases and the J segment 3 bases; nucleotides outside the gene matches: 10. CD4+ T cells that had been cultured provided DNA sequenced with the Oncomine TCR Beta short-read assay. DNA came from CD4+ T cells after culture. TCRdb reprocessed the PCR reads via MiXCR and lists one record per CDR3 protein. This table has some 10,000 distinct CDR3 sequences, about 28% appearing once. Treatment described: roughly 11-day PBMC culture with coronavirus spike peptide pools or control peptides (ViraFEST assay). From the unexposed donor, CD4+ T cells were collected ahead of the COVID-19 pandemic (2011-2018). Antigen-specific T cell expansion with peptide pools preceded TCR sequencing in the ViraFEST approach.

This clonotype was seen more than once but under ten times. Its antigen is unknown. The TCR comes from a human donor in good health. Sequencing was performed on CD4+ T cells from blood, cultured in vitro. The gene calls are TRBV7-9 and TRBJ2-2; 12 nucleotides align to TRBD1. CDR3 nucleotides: TGTGCCAGCAGCCCCCCCGGGACAGGGGGCAGAGACACCGGGGAGCTGTTTTTT. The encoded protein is CASSPPGTGGRDTGELFF.